This T cell receptor beta chain was recovered during a study of Ad26.COV2.S vaccination and SARS-CoV-2 variants. As for treatment: roughly 18 received Ad26.COV2.S at low or high dose, single or two shots; five or six received placebo; per-sample allocation not given. The samples date from day 63 after the first vaccine or placebo injection. Sequenced by immunoSEQ multiplex PCR; TCRdb stores in-frame clones only, minus some. The data contain hundreds of thousands of clones, roughly 90% of them seen just once; the ten biggest clones take up nearly 1.5%. CDR3 size: 16 residues. Looked up from germline, CDR1 is SGDLS and CDR2 is YYNGEE. V lost 2 bases and J lost 1; bases outside the gene matches: 5.

The sample in question was peripheral blood, obtained in a trial of Ad26.COV2.S vaccine versus placebo. V usage is TRBV9 and J usage is TRBJ2-3, with TRBD2 identical over 9 bases. This sequence originates from a person aged 18-60 years who received the Ad26.COV2.S COVID-19 vaccine or a placebo. Here the CDR3 DNA reads TGTGCCAGCAGCGTGGCTAGCGGGATTCGCACAGATACGCAGTATTTT. This codes for CASSVASGIRTDTQYF.